What follows are 20 T cell receptor beta chains derived from one specimen sequenced in a study of cytomegalovirus exposure and HLA in healthy donors. The PCR had 60 Vbeta and 13 Jbeta primers. Sequencing was performed with immunoSEQ multiplex PCR; in TCRdb, only in-frame clones are kept and a portion is missing. The sample holds tens of thousands of clones; 80% to 90% are singletons and the top ten take over 10%. Sequencing was performed on PBMCs. These receptors were taken from a woman between 25 and 40 years old in good health and CMV-seropositive.

This clone was counted a single time. The rearrangement joins TRBV18 to TRBJ2-2; TRBD1 matches 7 bases. The germline V gene has CDR1 KGHSH and CDR2 LQKENI. The CDR3 extends over 15 amino acids. The junction had 1 base not matched to a gene; V was cut back by 3 bases and J by 0 bases. CDR3 nucleotide sequence: TGTGCCAGCTCACCGCAGGGGGCGAACACCGGGGAGCTGTTTTTT. This codes for CASSPQGANTGELFF.

V usage is TRBV7-8 and J usage is TRBJ2-3; 9 bases align to TRBD1. V shed 8 bases and J 4 bases; nucleotides not matched to a gene: 7. The CDR3 is 14 amino acids. Germline CDR1 SGHVS, CDR2 FQNEAQ. CDR3: CASSGTGRADTQYF. The CDR3 DNA reads as TGTGCCAGCTCCGGGACAGGGCGGGCAGATACGCAGTATTTT.

The chain has TRBV28 and TRBJ2-7; 8 bases map to TRBD2. The germline gives CDR1 MDHEN, CDR2 SYDVKM. Trimming removed 5 bases from V and 2 bases from J; junction bases left unmatched: 5. The CDR3 totals 14 residues. This CDR3 reads CASSGVTSAYEQYF. The CDR3 DNA follows: TGTGCCAGCAGTGGGGTGACTAGCGCCTACGAGCAGTACTTC.

The chain recombines TRBV18 with TRBJ2-7, with 9 bases fitting TRBD2. Per the germline V gene, CDR1 is KGHSH and CDR2 is LQKENI. The trim removed 2 bases at V and 1 base at J, leaving 9 bases unmatched. The CDR3 spans 17 residues. This chain's CDR3 is CASSPVVAGVFSYEQYF. DNA of the CDR3: TGTGCCAGCTCACCAGTTGTAGCGGGAGTATTTTCCTACGAGCAGTACTTC.

The chain uses TRBV11-2 and TRBJ2-1, with 7 bases matching TRBD2. The CDR3 has 16 residues. CDR1 and CDR2 (germline): SGHAT, FQNNGV. The J segment lost 7 bases and the V segment lost 5 bases, leaving 14 bases of the junction unmatched. Written as DNA, the CDR3 is TGTGCCAGCAGCGCCACGTGGCGGGAGATGACGAATGAGCAGTTCTTC. Protein sequence: CASSATWREMTNEQFF.

The chain combines TRBV18 with TRBJ1-5; D is ambiguous. The length of the CDR3 is 15 residues. With 0 bases removed from V and 0 bases from J, the gap between germline ends came to 6 bases. Germline CDR1 reads KGHSH; CDR2 reads LQKENI. The chain's CDR3 is CASSPPQDSNQPQHF. The CDR3 nucleotides read TGTGCCAGCTCACCACCCCAGGATAGCAATCAGCCCCAGCATTTT.

The chain carries TRBV5-4 and TRBJ2-4, with 10 bases that match TRBD1. The junction had 4 bases not matched to a gene; V was cut back by 2 bases and J by 5 bases. The CDR3 sequence is 15 residues long. Germline assignment: CDR1 SGHNT and CDR2 YYREEE (reference sequence). CDR3 region: CASSLRTGGENIQYF. The CDR3 DNA is TGTGCCAGCAGCTTACGGACAGGGGGGGAAAACATTCAGTACTTC.

This chain connects TRBV10-3 to TRBJ2-5, with D possibly TRBD2 on 6 matching bases. With the DNA end fitting TRBJ2-7 better, the J assignment may be wrong. This CDR3 has 12 amino acids. The V gene's germline CDR1 is ENHRY and CDR2 SYGVKD. CDR3 bases: TGTGCCACTAGCGTGGGGAGTCACGAGCAGTACTTC. It yields the protein CATSVGSHEQYF.

This clone was found once. The chain joins TRBV29-1 to TRBJ1-1; D uncertain. V was clipped by 4 bases and J by 0 bases, with 9 bases between them. Germline V CDR1 and CDR2: SQVTM, ANQGSEA. CDR3 length: 13 amino acids. The CDR3 here is CSVGGLLNTEAFF. CDR3 DNA sequence: TGCAGCGTTGGAGGGTTACTGAACACTGAAGCTTTCTTT.

The chain combines TRBV15 with TRBJ2-3; 7 bases map to TRBD2. V lost 0 bases to trimming and J lost 2 bases; unmatched junction nucleotides: 5. CDR3 size: 16 residues. CDR1 LNHNV and CDR2 YYDKDF come from the germline V gene (reference sequence). CDR3 amino acids: CATSREAGLITDTQYF. The DNA for the CDR3 is TGTGCCACCAGCAGAGAAGCGGGACTAATCACAGATACGCAGTATTTT.

The gene calls are TRBV4-1 and TRBJ2-5, with a possible D match to TRBD2 (6 bases). Trimming removed 1 base at V and 5 bases at J, with 14 bases between. The CDR3 runs to 15 residues. Germline lookup yields CDR1 MGHRA and CDR2 YSYEKL. CDR3 amino acids: CASSQVRGRDETQYF. CDR3 coding DNA: TGCGCCAGCAGCCAAGTGCGGGGCAGGGATGAGACCCAGTACTTC.

This clone was recorded once. This chain links TRBV30 with TRBJ2-7; D is unclear. The CDR3 has 12 amino acids. The germline V gene has CDR1 GTSNPN and CDR2 SVGIG (reference sequence). Trimming removed 0 bases at V and 3 bases at J, with 6 bases between. CDR3 nucleotides: TGTGCCTGGAGTGTACACTACTACGAGCAGTACTTC. It translates to CAWSVHYYEQYF.

The J gene is TRBJ2-5, the V gene TRBV4-2; TRBD2 agrees at 9 bases. The V gene end was trimmed by 1 base and the J gene end by 5 bases; junction bases not matched to a gene: 8. From germline, CDR1 is LGHNA and CDR2 YNFKEQ. The CDR3 sequence is 16 residues long. CDR3 DNA sequence: TGTGCCAGCAGCCAAGTCTCTAGCGGGACGGGGGAGACCCAGTACTTC. Its protein is CASSQVSSGTGETQYF.

The sample holds one count of this clone. The chain combines TRBV6-4 with TRBJ2-1, with a weak D call TRBD1 (7 bases). Trimming removed 0 bases from V and 5 bases from J, with 11 bases in between. CDR1 and CDR2 (germline): MRHNA, SNTAGT. This CDR3 is 15 amino acids long. CDR3 amino acids: CASSDSSGGHNEQFF. The CDR3 DNA is TGTGCCAGCAGTGACTCATCAGGGGGGCACAATGAGCAGTTCTTC.

CDR3: CASSVGGGVSTDTQYF. DNA of the CDR3: TGTGCCAGCAGCGTAGGAGGCGGGGTTAGCACAGATACGCAGTATTTT. V and J are TRBV9 and TRBJ2-3; D may be TRBD2 (6 bases). CDR3 length: 16 residues. Germline V lookup: CDR1 SGDLS, CDR2 YYNGEE. V was trimmed by 0 bases and J by 0 bases, leaving 11 bases between them.

The chain combines TRBV13 with TRBJ1-6; 7 bases are a match to TRBD1. V trimming: 2 bases; J trimming: 8 bases; junction bases outside the gene matches: 9. CDR3 length: 16 residues. Germline CDR1 reads PRHDT; CDR2 reads FYEKMQ (reference sequence). The CDR3 protein is CASSLYLGTVDSPLHF. In nucleotides, the CDR3 is TGTGCCAGCAGCTTATATTTGGGGACAGTTGATTCACCCCTCCACTTT.

The chain is built from TRBV27 and TRBJ2-7; 8 nucleotides align to TRBD1. V shed 8 bases, J shed 2 bases, and the junction held 11 bases outside the gene matches. CDR1 and CDR2 (germline): MNHEY, SMNVEV (reference sequence). This CDR3 has 15 amino acids. The CDR3 here is CASRGTGGNPYEQYF. Written as DNA, the CDR3 is TGTGCCAGCCGCGGGACAGGTGGCAACCCCTACGAGCAGTACTTC.

The chain employs TRBV18 and TRBJ2-7; the match to TRBD2 covers 8 bases. J was trimmed by 5 bases and V by 3 bases; bases with no gene match: 9. This CDR3 region has 15 residues. Germline CDR1 KGHSH, CDR2 LQKENI. The CDR3: CASSPPGGSFNEQYF. The CDR3 DNA is TGTGCCAGCTCACCCCCGGGAGGGAGTTTTAACGAGCAGTACTTC.

This clone has only one observation. The chain combines TRBV5-1 with TRBJ2-7, with D maybe TRBD2 (6 bases). The V end was cut by 1 base, the J end by 6 bases, with 17 bases between. Looked up from germline, CDR1 is SGHRS and CDR2 is YFSETQ. CDR3 length: 15 amino acids. CDR3 protein: CASSLRTGEGREQYF. The CDR3 coding sequence is TGCGCCAGCAGCTTGAGGACGGGAGAGGGGCGCGAGCAGTACTTC. The full variable domain, rest sourced from reference TRBV5-1 and TRBJ2-7, is KAGVTQTPRYLIKTRGQQVTLSCSPISGHRSVSWYQQTPGQGLQFLFEYFSETQRNKGNFPGRFSGRQFSNSRSEMNVSTLELGDSALYLCASSLRTGEGREQYFGPGTRLTVT.

This clone was seen just once. The chain carries TRBV11-2 and TRBJ2-7; possible D gene TRBD2, 5 bases. Trimming took off 1 base at V and 3 bases at J, with 10 bases between the two ends. Germline CDR1 SGHAT, CDR2 FQNNGV. The CDR3 spans 14 residues. The CDR3 loop reads CASSLVAGIYEQYF. CDR3 bases: TGTGCCAGCAGCTTAGTTGCCGGGATCTACGAGCAGTACTTC.